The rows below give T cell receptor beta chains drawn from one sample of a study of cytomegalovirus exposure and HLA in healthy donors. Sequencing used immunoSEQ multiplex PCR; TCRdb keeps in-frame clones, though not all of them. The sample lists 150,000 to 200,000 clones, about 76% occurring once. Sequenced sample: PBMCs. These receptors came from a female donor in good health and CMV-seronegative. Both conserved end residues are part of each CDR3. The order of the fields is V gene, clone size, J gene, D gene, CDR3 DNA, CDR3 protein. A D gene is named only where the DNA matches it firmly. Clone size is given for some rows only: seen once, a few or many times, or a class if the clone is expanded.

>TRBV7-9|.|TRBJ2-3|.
TGTGCCAGCAGCCCCCCTGGGGCTGGTGCAGATACGCAGTATTTT
CASSPPGAGADTQYF
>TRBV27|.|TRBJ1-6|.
TGTGCCAGCAGTTTAACAACGGGAAATTCACCCCTCCACTTT
CASSLTTGNSPLHF
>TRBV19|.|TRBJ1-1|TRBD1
TGTGCCAGTAGTATGTGGGGCAGGGGGCGGACTGAAGCTTTCTTT
CASSMWGRGRTEAFF
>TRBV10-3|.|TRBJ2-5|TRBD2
TGTGCCATCAGCAAGCTAGCGGGCGAGACCCAGTACTTC
CAISKLAGETQYF
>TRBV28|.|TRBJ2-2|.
TGTGCCAGCTACAGGGCAAACACCGGGGAGCTGTTTTTT
CASYRANTGELFF
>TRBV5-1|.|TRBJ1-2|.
TGCGCCAGCAGCTCGGGGGGCGACGCAAGTAACTATGGCTACACCTTC
CASSSGGDASNYGYTF
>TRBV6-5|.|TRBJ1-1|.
TGTGCCAGCAGCGGGGAGGCTGAAGCTTTCTTT
CASSGEAEAFF
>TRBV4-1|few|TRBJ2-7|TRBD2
TGCGCCAGCAGCCATTGGCGGGGGAGGACTAGCGCTACCTACGAGCAGTACTTC
CASSHWRGRTSATYEQYF
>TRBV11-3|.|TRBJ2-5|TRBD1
TGTGCCAGCAGCTTGGACAGGGGACAGCAAGAGACCCAGTACTTC
CASSLDRGQQETQYF
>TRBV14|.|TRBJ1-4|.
TGTGCCAGCAGCCAAGATCTTTCCGGAAAACTGTTTTTT
CASSQDLSGKLFF
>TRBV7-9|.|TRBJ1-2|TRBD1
TGTGCCAGCAGCATCATGACAGGGGAAAAAGGTGGCTACACCTTC
CASSIMTGEKGGYTF
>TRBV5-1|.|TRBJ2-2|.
TGCGCCAGCAGCCCGGGACAGAACACCGGGGAGCTGTTTTTT
CASSPGQNTGELFF
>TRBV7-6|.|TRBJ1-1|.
TGTGCCAGCAGCTTAGTATGGCAGGGCTCGACTGAAGCTTTCTTT
CASSLVWQGSTEAFF
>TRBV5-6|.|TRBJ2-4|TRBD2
TGTGCCAGCAGCCCCGGACTAGCGGGGGTAAGGTATAAAAACATTCAGTACTTC
CASSPGLAGVRYKNIQYF
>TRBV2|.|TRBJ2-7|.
TGTGCCAGCAGTGAAGACGTTAACGCGGGGACCTACGAGCAGTACTTC
CASSEDVNAGTYEQYF
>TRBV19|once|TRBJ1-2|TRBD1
TGTGCCAGTTTCAGGGGGCAGGGTGGCTACACCTTC
CASFRGQGGYTF
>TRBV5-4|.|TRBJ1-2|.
TGTGCCAGCAGCTTTTTGGGGGGTCGGTATGGCTACACCTTC
CASSFLGGRYGYTF
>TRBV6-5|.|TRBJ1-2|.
TGTGCCAGCAGTTACTCGCCGGGTGGGTACTATGGCTACACCTTC
CASSYSPGGYYGYTF
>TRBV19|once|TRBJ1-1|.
TGTGCCAGTAGTATCAGGGTTGAAGCTTTCTTT
CASSIRVEAFF
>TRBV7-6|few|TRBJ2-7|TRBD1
TGTGCCAGCAGCTTTAGTTCCTGGACAGGGGGTGAGCAGTACTTC
CASSFSSWTGGEQYF
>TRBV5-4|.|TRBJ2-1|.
TGTGCCAGCAGCTCCTCCCGAGGGAGTGGTAACAATGAGCAGTTCTTC
CASSSSRGSGNNEQFF
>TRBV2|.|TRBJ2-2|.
TGTGCCAGCGGGCAAACGGAGAACACCGGGGAGCTGTTTTTT
CASGQTENTGELFF
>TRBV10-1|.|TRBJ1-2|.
TGCGCCAGCAGTGAGGGGGACGTCGCGGGGACCACCTTC
CASSEGDVAGTTF
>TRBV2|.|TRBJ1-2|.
TGTGCCAGCAAGGCCAGGGGCTATGGCTACACCTTC
CASKARGYGYTF
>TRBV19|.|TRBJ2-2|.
TGTGCCAGTCACTTTTCCGGGGAGCTGTTTTTT
CASHFSGELFF
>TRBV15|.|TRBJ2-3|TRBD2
TGTGCCACCAGCAGGGGCGGGAGCCGCCTGCTAGATACGCAGTATTTT
CATSRGGSRLLDTQYF